This T cell receptor beta chain emerged from a study of cytomegalovirus exposure and HLA in healthy donors. The study's findings and limits: CMV serostatus stood as the only immune exposure information on hand. In all likelihood, a cluster of highly shared sequence variants was a sequencing artifact. Most TCR sequences proved rare, with some public TCRs found in many donors.

This clone was recorded once. Its target is unknown. The junction had 8 bases not matched to a gene; V was cut back by 5 bases and J by 1 base. CDR1 is LNHNV, CDR2 YYDKDF, per germline (reference sequence). The CDR3 extends over 15 amino acids. The primer mix had 60 Vbeta and 13 Jbeta primers. TCRdb keeps only in-frame clones here, not all; method: immunoSEQ multiplex PCR. The sample shows about 120,000 clones, under 85% of them seen only once. The sequence was collected from a woman aged 18-29 years in good health and CMV-seronegative. Input material: PBMCs. The chain joins TRBV15 to TRBJ2-7; TRBD1 matches 7 bases. CDR3 loop: CATSEQGLGSYEQYF. For the CDR3, the DNA is TGTGCCACCAGCGAACAGGGGTTAGGGTCCTACGAGCAGTACTTC.